The 14 T cell receptor beta chains presented below share a single source sample, sequenced in a study of T cell responses to AZD1222 COVID-19 vaccine. Produced via immunoSEQ multiplex PCR; TCRdb's table is partial and in-frame only. The sample yields 150,000 to 200,000 clones, around 90% seen once. The sample was peripheral blood, taken 28 days after the second AZD1222 dose. These TCRs come from an adult who received the AZD1222 COVID-19 vaccine.

CDR3 protein: CASSLRGTSHGSGNTIYF. CDR3 nucleotides: TGTGCCAGCAGCTTGCGGGGCACCTCACACGGCTCTGGAAACACCATATATTTT. The chain uses TRBV5-4 and TRBJ1-3; tentatively, D is TRBD1 (5 bases). The CDR3 consists of 18 residues. Trimming removed 1 base at V and 0 bases at J, with 17 bases between. Germline-derived CDR1 and CDR2 are SGHNT and YYREEE (reference sequence).

V gene TRBV7-2 combines with J gene TRBJ1-5; TRBD1 aligns across 9 bases. The CDR3 is made up of 16 amino acids. Germline V gives CDR1 SGHTA, CDR2 FQGNSA. J gave up 4 bases and V 4 bases, and 8 bases lay outside the gene matches. CDR3: CASSWVDRGINQPQHF. DNA for the CDR3: TGTGCCAGCAGCTGGGTGGACAGGGGAATAAATCAGCCCCAGCATTTT.

The J gene is TRBJ1-1, the V gene TRBV6-5; 10 bases align to TRBD1. Germline assignment: CDR1 MNHEY and CDR2 SVGAGI. This CDR3 has 13 amino acids. Trimming cost V 6 bases and J 7 bases; bases outside gene matches: 5. The DNA of the CDR3 is TGTGCCAGCAGGAGACAGGGGGCGCGTGAAGCTTTCTTT. Amino acids: CASRRQGAREAFF.

The CDR3 loop reads CASSLEGQGWDEQYF. DNA for the CDR3: TGTGCCAGCAGCTTAGAAGGACAGGGATGGGACGAGCAGTACTTC. The chain joins TRBV7-6 to TRBJ2-7, with TRBD1 matching over 8 bases. V trimming: 1 base; J trimming: 5 bases; junction bases outside the gene matches: 7. This CDR3 spans 15 amino acids. Germline loops: CDR1 SGHVS, CDR2 FNYEAQ.

CDR3 sequence (DNA): TGCAGTGCTAGTGGGAGGACGGCCTACGAGCAGTACTTC. Translating gives CSASGRTAYEQYF. V is TRBV20-1 and J is TRBJ2-7; TRBD2 is a possible D gene (6 bases). The V gene lost 3 bases and the J gene lost 2 bases, with 11 bases spanning the gap. This CDR3 is built from 13 residues. The germline V gene has CDR1 DFQATT and CDR2 SNEGSKA (reference sequence).

This chain links TRBV4-1 with TRBJ2-4; TRBD2 matches at 9 bases. Unmatched junction bases numbered 2, after V lost 9 bases and J lost 5 bases. CDR1 and CDR2 (germline): MGHRA, YSYEKL. The length of the CDR3 is 12 residues. CDR3 in amino acids: CASAGGENIQYF. The CDR3 DNA is TGCGCCAGTGCGGGGGGGGAAAACATTCAGTACTTC.

As to this clone: The sample contains more than one DNA sequence encoding this CDR3. The V call is TRBV19, the J call TRBJ1-1, with D unclear. The CDR3 has 14 residues. CDR1 and CDR2 from the germline V gene are LNHDA and SQIVND (reference sequence). The ends were cut back, 3 bases at V and 1 base at J, with 9 bases in the middle. The CDR3 sequence is CASSIAGGNTEAFF. The DNA of the CDR3 is TGTGCCAGTAGTATTGCGGGCGGGAACACTGAAGCTTTCTTT.

V and J are TRBV28 and TRBJ2-1, with 11 bases matching TRBD2. J gave up 3 bases and V 8 bases, and 6 bases lay outside the gene matches. The CDR3 loop spans 15 amino acids. The germline V gene encodes CDR1 MDHEN and CDR2 SYDVKM. As DNA, the CDR3 is TGTGCCAGCGTCATCACTAGCGGGGGCTACAATGAGCAGTTCTTC. Protein sequence: CASVITSGGYNEQFF.

This chain connects TRBV7-2 to TRBJ1-2; D gene unclear. Germline V lookup: CDR1 SGHTA, CDR2 FQGNSA. V dropped 2 bases and J dropped 3 bases, with 10 bases sitting between them. The CDR3 is 14 amino acids. The CDR3 protein is CASSLWTSDYGYTF. CDR3 nucleotide sequence: TGTGCCAGCAGCTTATGGACGTCAGACTATGGCTACACCTTC.

This chain connects TRBV6-5 to TRBJ1-6; D might be TRBD1 (6 bases). Trimming stripped 2 bases from V and 5 bases from J, with 13 bases between. Germline CDR1 MNHEY, CDR2 SVGAGI. The CDR3 is made up of 16 amino acids. The CDR3 DNA sequence: TGTGCCAGCAGTTACCGAACAGGGTCCAATAATTCACCCCTCCACTTT. It is translated as CASSYRTGSNNSPLHF.

V usage is TRBV4-1 and J usage is TRBJ2-7; 7 bases match TRBD1. Looked up from germline, CDR1 is MGHRA and CDR2 is YSYEKL. After removal of 4 bases from V and 3 bases from J, the junction contained 9 bases not matched to a gene. The CDR3 covers 15 residues. Here the CDR3 reads CASSLPAGGVYEQYF. The CDR3 DNA reads as TGCGCCAGCAGCCTCCCGGCAGGGGGTGTCTACGAGCAGTACTTC.

V is TRBV6-6 and J is TRBJ2-6; no clear D gene. Per the germline V gene, CDR1 is MNHNY and CDR2 is SVGAGI (reference sequence). Between the trimmed V and J ends, which lost 6 bases and 0 bases, there was a span of 6 bases. This CDR3 contains 14 residues. The CDR3 is CASSVSSGANVLTF. CDR3 DNA: TGTGCCAGCAGCGTAAGCTCTGGGGCCAACGTCCTGACTTTC.

The chain couples TRBV3-1 (or the pseudogene TRBV3-2) to TRBJ2-5; D unclear. V gave up 0 bases and J gave up 5 bases, with 13 bases separating them. This CDR3 contains 15 residues. Germline CDR1 reads LGHDT; CDR2 reads YNNKEL (reference sequence). The CDR3 loop is CASSQDTEVWETQYF. The CDR3 DNA is TGTGCCAGCAGCCAAGACACTGAAGTTTGGGAGACCCAGTACTTC.

In DNA, the CDR3 is TGTGCCAGCAGCTCAGGACCCTTCGATGAAAAACTGTTTTTT. It encodes CASSSGPFDEKLFF. The rearrangement joins TRBV7-9 to TRBJ1-4, with unresolved D. Between the trimmed V and J ends, which lost 4 bases and 6 bases, there was a span of 12 bases. The CDR3 sequence is 14 residues long. Germline-derived CDR1 and CDR2 are SEHNR and FQNEAQ (reference sequence). The entire variable domain, with the rest obtained from reference TRBV7-9 and TRBJ1-4, is as follows: DTGVSQNPRHKITKRGQNVTFRCDPISEHNRLYWYRQTLGQGPEFLTYFQNEAQLEKSRLLSDRFSAERPKGSFSTLEIQRTEQGDSAMYLCASSSGPFDEKLFFGSGTQLSVL.